This T cell receptor (beta chain) was observed in a study of T cell repertoires in cytomegalovirus infection. Study as a whole: Public TCR beta signatures were indicative of both CMV infection and a matching HLA type.

Study outcomes and limitations: There were carriers of CMV plus the relevant HLA, and cumulative public TCR beta family frequency identified them. CMV-specific TCR beta clonotypes restricted by HLA-C were the ones dominating the ex vivo response.

TCRdb passed the reads through MiXCR, listing each CDR3 protein once. This sample has roughly 320,000 distinct CDR3 sequences, with roughly 9.5% found just once. This clonotype was found many times. Its antigen is not identified. V lost 1 base and J 8 bases, leaving 11 bases between the germline ends. The CDR3 spans 14 residues. The germline CDR1 and CDR2 sequences are SGHTA and FQGNSA. This receptor was obtained from a human donor in good health (CMV status not recorded). Some clones in this sample may be carry-over from other donors' samples. The chain couples TRBV7-2 to TRBJ2-2; tentative D call: TRBD2 (5 bases). Sequences were obtained from PBMCs. The CDR3 sequence: CASSLERVAGELFF. CDR3 sequence (DNA): TGTGCCAGCAGCTTAGAGAGGGTAGCAGGGGAGCTGTTTTTT.